Reported below is one T cell receptor beta chain. In the original analysis: From reference gene primer amplification, estimates of nucleated cell counts were derived. Produced via immunoSEQ multiplex PCR; TCRdb's table is partial and in-frame only. That table gives V, J and clone size, and the DNA gave D and trimming. This sample carries about 150,000 clones, roughly four fifths of them seen once, and the ten largest clones take roughly 15%. These data are taken from a study of blood T cell repertoires in COVID-19. For the study at large: Samples taken during acute and convalescent COVID-19 were collected in the United States, Italy and Spain. PBMCs, B-cell-depleted T cells, or T cells provided the cDNA or gDNA that made up the material.

The CDR3 contains 16 residues. The V segment lost 3 bases and the J segment 0 bases; nucleotides outside the gene matches: 6. Per germline, CDR1 KGHSH and CDR2 LQKENI. The TCR originated in a human donor with acute or convalescent COVID-19. The donor label of this sample is uncertain. The sample was peripheral blood. This chain uses TRBV18 with TRBJ1-1; 8 bases match TRBD1. The CDR3 DNA follows: TGTGCCAGCTCACCTCTGACAGGGGCTATGAACACTGAAGCTTTCTTT. It codes for CASSPLTGAMNTEAFF.